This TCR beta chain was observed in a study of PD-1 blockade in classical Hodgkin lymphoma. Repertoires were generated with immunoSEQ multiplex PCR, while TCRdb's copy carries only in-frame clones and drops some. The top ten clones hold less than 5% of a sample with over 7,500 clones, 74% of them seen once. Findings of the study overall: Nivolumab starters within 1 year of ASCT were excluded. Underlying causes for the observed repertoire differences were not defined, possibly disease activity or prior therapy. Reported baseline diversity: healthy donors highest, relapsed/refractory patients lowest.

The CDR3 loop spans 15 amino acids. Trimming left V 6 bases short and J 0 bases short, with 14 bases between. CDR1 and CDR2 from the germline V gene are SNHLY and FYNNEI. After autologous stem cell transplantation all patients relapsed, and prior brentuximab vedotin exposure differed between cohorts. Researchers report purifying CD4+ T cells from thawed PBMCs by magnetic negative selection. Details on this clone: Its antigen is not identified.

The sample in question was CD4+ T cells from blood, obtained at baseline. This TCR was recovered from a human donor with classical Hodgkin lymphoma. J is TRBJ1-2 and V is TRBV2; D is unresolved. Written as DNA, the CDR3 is TGTGCCAGCAGACCCGCGGCAGGAGCTAACTATGGCTACACCTTC. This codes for CASRPAAGANYGYTF.